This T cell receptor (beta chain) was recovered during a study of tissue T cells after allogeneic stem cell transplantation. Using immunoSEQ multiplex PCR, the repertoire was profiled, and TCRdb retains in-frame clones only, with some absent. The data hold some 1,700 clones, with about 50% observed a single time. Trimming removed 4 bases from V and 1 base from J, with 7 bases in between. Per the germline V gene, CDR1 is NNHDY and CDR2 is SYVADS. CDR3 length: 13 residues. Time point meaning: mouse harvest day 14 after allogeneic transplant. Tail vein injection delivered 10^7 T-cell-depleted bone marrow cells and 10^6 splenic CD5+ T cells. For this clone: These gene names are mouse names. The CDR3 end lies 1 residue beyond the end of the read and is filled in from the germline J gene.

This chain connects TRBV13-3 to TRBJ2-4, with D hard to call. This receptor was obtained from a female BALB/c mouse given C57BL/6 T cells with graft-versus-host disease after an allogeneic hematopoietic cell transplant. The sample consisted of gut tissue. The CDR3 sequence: CASSRQGQNTLYF. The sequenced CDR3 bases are TGTGCCAGCAGTAGGCAGGGTCAAAACACCTTGTAC.